The clone carrying this T cell receptor (beta chain) showed up just a few times. The antigen remains unidentified. This entry is derived from a study of cytomegalovirus exposure and HLA in healthy donors. Primers for the PCR totalled 60 Vbeta and 13 Jbeta. Clones were sequenced by immunoSEQ multiplex PCR, and TCRdb holds only the in-frame ones, with some missing. The sample includes over 200,000 clones, around 73% of them seen just once. Study findings and constraints: In vitro testing confirmed a few CMV-associated chains as specific for CMV antigens. In a later analysis, across HLA loci, associated TCR counts were highest for DRB1, lowest for HLA-C.

CDR1 is SGHTA, CDR2 FQGTGA, per germline. This CDR3 has 15 residues. V was pared by 3 bases and J by 4 bases, with 6 bases of the junction left unmatched. The chain uses TRBV7-3 and TRBJ2-3, with 8 bases identical to TRBD2. The sample was PBMCs. The TCR comes from a male donor in good health and CMV-seronegative. This CDR3 reads CASSLSGLGADTQYF. Here the CDR3 DNA reads TGTGCCAGCAGCTTGTCGGGACTAGGTGCAGATACGCAGTATTTT. Full variable domain (rest looked up from reference TRBV7-3 and TRBJ2-3): GAGVSQTPSNKVTEKGKYVELRCDPISGHTALYWYRQSLGQGPEFLIYFQGTGAADDSGLPNDRFFAVRPEGSVSTLKIQRTERGDSAVYLCASSLSGLGADTQYFGPGTRLTVL.